Each of the 9 T cell receptor beta chains below was sequenced from the same sample in a study of shared clonotypes between healthy human individuals. Clones were read by immunoSEQ multiplex PCR, and TCRdb kept only the in-frame ones, dropping some. Here the sample spans over a million clones, roughly 95% being singletons. Sequencing used naive CD4+ T cells sorted from blood. The subset was: CD45RA+ positively selected. The receptors shown here come from a man aged 25 to 40 in good health.

The rearrangement uses TRBV7-2 and TRBJ1-1; 10 bases match TRBD1. Germline lookup yields CDR1 SGHTA and CDR2 FQGNSA. Trimming cost V 4 bases and J 4 bases; bases outside gene matches: 0. CDR3 length: 13 amino acids. The CDR3 DNA reads TGTGCCAGCAGCTGGACAGGGGGCACTGAAGCTTTCTTT. Residues: CASSWTGGTEAFF. The variable domain in full, with the rest retrieved from reference TRBV7-2 and TRBJ1-1, is GAGVSQSPSNKVTEKGKDVELRCDPISGHTALYWYRQSLGQGLEFLIYFQGNSAPDKSGLPSDRFSAERTGGSVSTLTIQRTQQEDSAVYLCASSWTGGTEAFFGQGTRLTVV.

With regard to this clone: The same CDR3 can be traced to other DNA sequences in this sample. The V call is TRBV5-1, the J call TRBJ2-5; D gene ambiguous. The V gene's germline CDR1 is SGHRS and CDR2 YFSETQ. Trimming shortened V by 0 bases and J by 5 bases, and 11 bases separated the two germline ends. The CDR3 covers 14 residues. The CDR3: CASSLAGQGETQYF. In DNA form, the CDR3 reads TGCGCCAGCAGCTTGGCCGGCCAAGGCGAGACCCAGTACTTC. Using reference TRBV5-1 and TRBJ2-5 for the parts outside the CDR3, the full variable domain is KAGVTQTPRYLIKTRGQQVTLSCSPISGHRSVSWYQQTPGQGLQFLFEYFSETQRNKGNFPGRFSGRQFSNSRSEMNVSTLELGDSALYLCASSLAGQGETQYFGPGTRLLVL.

The sample holds one count of this clone. The chain couples TRBV7-9 to TRBJ2-2; 11 bases are shared with TRBD2. The CDR3 totals 15 residues. V shed 5 bases and J 4 bases; nucleotides not matched to a gene: 3. Germline V gene lookup returns CDR1 SEHNR and CDR2 FQNEAQ (reference sequence). The CDR3 loop reads CASSRGTSGTGELFF. The CDR3 nucleotides are TGTGCCAGCAGCCGAGGGACTAGCGGCACCGGGGAGCTGTTTTTT.

The rearrangement uses TRBV12-5 and TRBJ2-5; D perhaps matches TRBD2 (6 bases). Germline V gene sequence: CDR1 LGHNT, CDR2 FRNRAP. The length of the CDR3 is 18 residues. V was pared by 5 bases and J by 7 bases, with 29 bases between. The chain's CDR3 is CASGRTSSSRSGDGTQYF. The CDR3 DNA is TGTGCTAGTGGTCGTACTAGCTCGTCCCGTTCGGGGGACGGGACCCAGTACTTC.

V usage is TRBV7-9 and J usage is TRBJ2-4; TRBD1 matches at 7 bases. J gave up 5 bases and V 0 bases, and 1 base lay outside the gene matches. This CDR3 has 14 amino acids. Germline V lookup: CDR1 SEHNR, CDR2 FQNEAQ (reference sequence). Here the CDR3 DNA reads TGTGCCAGCAGCTTAGCAGGGGGCGAAAACATTCAGTACTTC. Translating it yields CASSLAGGENIQYF.

The V call is TRBV28, the J call TRBJ1-5, with 7 bases that match TRBD1. Germline values: CDR1 MDHEN, CDR2 SYDVKM. The CDR3 length is 16 residues. V shed 2 bases and J 0 bases; nucleotides not matched to a gene: 4. The CDR3 DNA follows: TGTGCCAGCAGTTTAACAGGGGTGATTAGCAATCAGCCCCAGCATTTT. It yields the protein CASSLTGVISNQPQHF.

This clone was seen more than once but under ten times. The chain employs TRBV29-1 and TRBJ2-2, with 7 bases identical to TRBD2. CDR1 SQVTM and CDR2 ANQGSEA come from the germline V gene. With 7 bases clipped from V and 2 bases from J, the junction kept 7 bases outside the gene matches. CDR3 length: 14 amino acids. The CDR3 DNA reads as TGCAGCGCTATGACTAGCTTTAACACCGGGGAGCTGTTTTTT. It yields the protein CSAMTSFNTGELFF.

The V call is TRBV29-1, the J call TRBJ2-1; D is ambiguous. Deletions cut 5 bases from V and 4 bases from J, with 9 bases between. The V gene's germline CDR1 is SQVTM and CDR2 ANQGSEA. The length of the CDR3 is 12 residues. CDR3 in amino acids: CSVLIPYNEQFF. CDR3 DNA: TGCAGCGTTCTTATACCATACAATGAGCAGTTCTTC.

V is TRBV5-4 and J is TRBJ2-1; 11 bases line up with TRBD2. V lost 1 base and J lost 9; bases outside the gene matches: 6. This CDR3 is 15 amino acids long. CDR1 and CDR2 from the germline V gene are SGHNT and YYREEE (reference sequence). The DNA of the CDR3 is TGTGCCAGCAGCTTGACTAGCGGGAGTTTGGGTGAGCAGTTCTTC. Encoded protein: CASSLTSGSLGEQFF.